Shown below are 30 T cell receptor beta chains from a single sample sequenced in a study of cytomegalovirus exposure and HLA in healthy donors. PCR used 60 Vbeta primers and 13 Jbeta primers. Sequencing used immunoSEQ multiplex PCR; TCRdb keeps in-frame clones, though not all of them. The sample lists approximately 150,000 clones; around 73% were seen once. Source material: PBMCs. The receptors were gathered from a woman under 30 in good health and CMV-seropositive.

The gene calls are TRBV29-1 and TRBJ2-3, with 8 bases that match TRBD2. This CDR3 region has 14 residues. Germline V gene data show CDR1 as SQVTM and CDR2 as ANQGSEA. V gave up 4 bases and J gave up 6 bases; unmatched junction bases: 9. The CDR3 protein is CSVAGESGGDTQYF. The CDR3, as DNA: TGCAGCGTTGCCGGAGAATCGGGAGGGGATACGCAGTATTTT.

The J gene is TRBJ2-3, the V gene TRBV29-1; 9 nucleotides align to TRBD2. Germline CDR1 is SQVTM and CDR2 is ANQGSEA. The CDR3 consists of 14 residues. Trimming cost V 8 bases and J 4 bases; bases outside gene matches: 10. CDR3 sequence reads: CSTSGLAGADTQYF. The CDR3 coding sequence is TGCAGCACCTCGGGACTAGCCGGAGCAGATACGCAGTATTTT.

V and J are TRBV4-1 and TRBJ2-6; perhaps TRBD2 as D (7 bases). CDR1 and CDR2 from the germline V gene are MGHRA and YSYEKL. The ends were cut back, 4 bases at V and 4 bases at J, with 17 bases in the middle. The CDR3 consists of 17 residues. The CDR3 nucleotides read TGCGCCAGCAGCCGCGGGGGCCTAGTGCGGGGGGCCAACGTCCTGACTTTC. Translated: CASSRGGLVRGANVLTF.

This rearrangement joins TRBV2 to TRBJ2-7, with D uncertain. Trimming took 7 bases from V and 2 from J, leaving 6 bases between them. CDR1 and CDR2 (germline): SNHLY, FYNNEI. This CDR3 contains 11 residues. CDR3 sequence: CASTDAYEQYF. In DNA form, the CDR3 reads TGTGCCAGCACTGACGCCTACGAGCAGTACTTC.

V and J are TRBV7-4 and TRBJ1-1; D unresolved. The CDR3 is 18 residues long. V was shortened by 4 bases and J by 2 bases, with 23 bases between the two germline ends. Germline V gene data show CDR1 as SGHVT and CDR2 as SQSDAQ. The CDR3 loop is CASSCDSKTFGFNTEAFF. CDR3 coding DNA: TGTGCCAGCAGCTGCGACTCGAAGACCTTCGGTTTTAACACTGAAGCTTTCTTT.

Only one count was recorded for this clone. This chain connects TRBV6-5 to TRBJ1-1; D is perhaps TRBD1 (5 bases). The CDR3 loop spans 15 amino acids. Germline V CDR1 and CDR2: MNHEY, SVGAGI. Trimming removed 8 bases from V and 5 bases from J, with 21 bases in between. CDR3 in amino acids: CASVHLGAGRTEAFF. CDR3 nucleotides: TGTGCCAGCGTCCACCTTGGGGCAGGGCGGACTGAAGCTTTCTTT.

This clone was detected only a few times. This sample also contains other DNA sequences that code for the same CDR3. This sequence joins TRBV4-3 and TRBJ2-3; 13 bases match TRBD2. V shed 3 bases, J shed 1 base, and the junction held 4 bases outside the gene matches. The CDR3 sequence is 17 residues long. CDR1 is LGHNA and CDR2 is YSLEER in the germline V gene. This CDR3 reads CASSQAGLAGGTDTQYF. The CDR3 bases are TGCGCCAGCAGCCAGGCTGGACTAGCGGGGGGCACAGATACGCAGTATTTT.

The genes are TRBV7-2 and TRBJ2-7, with D tentatively TRBD2 (8 bases). CDR1 is SGHTA, CDR2 FQGNSA, per germline. V was shortened by 5 bases and J by 3 bases, with 23 bases between the two germline ends. The CDR3 loop spans 17 amino acids. The CDR3 sequence: CASSPQASGRGHYEQYF. In DNA form, the CDR3 reads TGTGCCAGCAGCCCGCAGGCATCCGGGAGGGGGCACTACGAGCAGTACTTC.

With respect to this clone: Mismatch with germline at one junction end may stem from a read error. The gene calls are TRBV7-9 and TRBJ1-4; a weak D match, TRBD1 (5 bases). Germline CDR1 and CDR2: SEHNR and FQNEAQ (reference sequence). The length of the CDR3 is 14 residues. In DNA form, the CDR3 reads TGTTCCAGCAGCTTAGGCCAGGGAGGTGAAAAACTGTTTTTT. It yields the protein CSSSLGQGGEKLFF.

V and J are TRBV7-6 and TRBJ1-3; possible D gene TRBD1, 6 bases. V was cut by 5 bases and J by 4 bases, with 15 bases left in between. From germline, CDR1 is SGHVS and CDR2 FNYEAQ. This CDR3 is 15 amino acids long. The CDR3 sequence: CASSPLGATGNTIYF. Written as DNA, the CDR3 is TGTGCCAGCAGCCCGTTGGGGGCCACGGGAAACACCATATATTTT.

This chain connects TRBV4-3 to TRBJ1-1; D gene unclear. Trimming stripped 0 bases from V and 7 bases from J, with 15 bases between. The germline V gene has CDR1 LGHNA and CDR2 YSLEER. The CDR3 is made up of 15 amino acids. As DNA, the CDR3 is TGCGCCAGCAGCCAAGACCACAGCAGCCACCTTGAAGCTTTCTTT. This translates into CASSQDHSSHLEAFF.

Only a few counts were recorded for this clone. This chain joins TRBV5-1 and TRBJ2-3; a possible D gene is TRBD1 (6 bases). The length of the CDR3 is 16 residues. CDR1 is SGHRS and CDR2 is YFSETQ in the germline V gene. V was cut by 3 bases and J by 2 bases, with 16 bases left in between. The CDR3 nucleotides read TGCGCCAGCAGCTCCTCAGGGGTTTGGGACACAGATACGCAGTATTTT. Its protein is CASSSSGVWDTDTQYF.

For this clone: One end of the junction varies from germline; a read error may be responsible. The V gene is TRBV11-2, the J gene TRBJ2-7, with D perhaps matching TRBD1 (6 bases). The CDR3 spans 11 residues. Germline CDR1 SGHAT, CDR2 FQNNGV. The CDR3, as DNA: TGTGCCAGCAGCTTAGAGGGGGCTGCGAACTTC. Its translation: CASSLEGAANF. The full variable domain, in which reference TRBV11-2 and TRBJ2-7 provide the parts outside the CDR3, is EAGVAQSPRYKIIEKRQSVAFWCNPISGHATLYWYQQILGQGPKLLIQFQNNGVVDDSQLPKDRFSAERLKGVDSTLKIQPAKLEDSAVYLCASSLEGAANFGPGTRLTVT.

The chain joins TRBV7-2 to TRBJ2-2; D is ambiguous. Germline CDR1 SGHTA, CDR2 FQGNSA. The CDR3 length is 15 residues. The V end was cut by 2 bases, the J end by 0 bases, with 7 bases between. The CDR3 loop reads CASSLISANTGELFF. The CDR3, as DNA: TGTGCCAGCAGCTTAATTTCGGCGAACACCGGGGAGCTGTTTTTT.

This clone was counted a single time. J is TRBJ1-1 and V is TRBV19, with D possibly TRBD1 on 6 matching bases. Trimming removed 1 base at V and 4 bases at J, with 16 bases between. The CDR3 totals 16 residues. Germline-derived CDR1 and CDR2 are LNHDA and SQIVND (reference sequence). CDR3 nucleotide sequence: TGTGCCAGTAGTATAGGTTCGCGGGGGCGTCGCACTGAAGCTTTCTTT. It codes for CASSIGSRGRRTEAFF.

The chain employs TRBV5-8 and TRBJ1-1; D not resolved. Trimming removed 2 bases from V and 4 bases from J, with 12 bases in between. The CDR3 consists of 14 residues. In germline, CDR1 is SGHTS, CDR2 YDEGEE. Here the CDR3 reads CASSFSPRATEAFF. In DNA form, the CDR3 reads TGTGCCAGCAGCTTCTCCCCGAGGGCCACTGAAGCTTTCTTT.

CDR3 DNA sequence: TGTGCCAGCAGCTTACGGCGGGGGGGGAAGAGGACCCAGTACTTC. Amino acid sequence: CASSLRRGGKRTQYF. The chain employs TRBV13 and TRBJ2-5, with TRBD2 identical over 9 bases. The CDR3 loop spans 15 amino acids. Trimming at V came to 2 bases and at J to 7 bases, leaving 8 bases not matched to a gene. From germline, CDR1 is PRHDT and CDR2 FYEKMQ (reference sequence).

This CDR3 is CASSFGQSYEQYF. CDR3 nucleotide sequence: TGTGCCAGCAGCTTCGGACAGTCCTACGAGCAGTACTTC. This chain links TRBV5-6 with TRBJ2-7; the D gene is possibly TRBD1 (6 bases). The germline gives CDR1 SGHDT, CDR2 YYEEEE. Trimming left V 2 bases short and J 1 base short, with 7 bases between. The CDR3 sequence is 13 residues long.

V is TRBV7-9 and J is TRBJ2-5, with D maybe TRBD1 (5 bases). This CDR3 contains 13 residues. Germline V CDR1 and CDR2: SEHNR, FQNEAQ (reference sequence). Trimming removed 2 bases at V and 11 bases at J, with 15 bases between. This CDR3 is CASSLLGPGEQYF. CDR3 nucleotide sequence: TGTGCCAGCAGCTTATTGGGGCCTGGAGAGCAGTACTTC.

The J gene is TRBJ2-3, the V gene TRBV11-2, with 9 bases identical to TRBD1. Trimming removed 4 bases from V and 4 bases from J; junction bases left unmatched: 9. There are 16 residues in the CDR3. Germline V gene lookup returns CDR1 SGHAT and CDR2 FQNNGV. CDR3 sequence reads: CASSSLQGAEADTQYF. In DNA form, the CDR3 reads TGTGCCAGCAGCTCGCTACAGGGGGCCGAAGCAGATACGCAGTATTTT.

The chain recombines TRBV30 with TRBJ2-7; 7 positions agree with TRBD1. The J segment lost 3 bases and the V segment lost 2 bases, leaving 4 bases of the junction unmatched. CDR3 size: 13 residues. Germline CDR1 reads GTSNPN; CDR2 reads SVGIG (reference sequence). The CDR3 sequence is CAWSSGTVYEQYF. The DNA of the CDR3 is TGTGCCTGGAGTTCCGGGACAGTCTACGAGCAGTACTTC.

CDR3 sequence reads: CASSPGLGAETQYF. The CDR3 DNA reads as TGTGCCAGCTCACCGGGACTAGGGGCAGAGACCCAGTACTTC. The chain has TRBV18 and TRBJ2-5; 8 nucleotides agree with TRBD2. Germline trimming cut 3 bases from V and 4 bases from J; bases unmatched to any gene: 4. This CDR3 contains 14 residues. Germline CDR1 is KGHSH and CDR2 is LQKENI.

The sample holds a few counts of this clone. The CDR3 region is CASSLLPLGGGYNEQFF. The DNA for the CDR3 is TGTGCCAGCAGCTTATTGCCCCTGGGCGGGGGGTACAATGAGCAGTTCTTC. The chain joins TRBV7-6 to TRBJ2-1; 8 positions agree with TRBD2. This CDR3 has 17 amino acids. V trimming: 2 bases; J trimming: 4 bases; junction bases outside the gene matches: 10. Germline CDR1 is SGHVS and CDR2 is FNYEAQ. The full variable domain, rest sourced from reference TRBV7-6 and TRBJ2-1, is GAGVSQSPRYKVTKRGQDVALRCDPISGHVSLYWYRQALGQGPEFLTYFNYEAQQDKSGLPNDRFSAERPEGSISTLTIQRTEQRDSAMYRCASSLLPLGGGYNEQFFGPGTRLTVL.

In this sample, this clone turned up a few times. The chain recombines TRBV6-6 with TRBJ1-1, with 9 bases matching TRBD1. Germline CDR1 is MNHNY and CDR2 is SVGAGI (reference sequence). V lost 8 bases and J lost 1; bases outside the gene matches: 2. The CDR3 is 13 amino acids. The CDR3 DNA sequence: TGTGCCAGCCAGGGACAGGGGAACACTGAAGCTTTCTTT. As protein: CASQGQGNTEAFF.

The J gene is TRBJ2-7, the V gene TRBV19, with 7 positions matching TRBD2. Germline CDR1 is LNHDA and CDR2 is SQIVND (reference sequence). The CDR3 sequence is 15 residues long. V shed 1 base and J 0 bases; nucleotides not matched to a gene: 3. The CDR3 DNA follows: TGTGCCAGTAGTATAGTAGGGGAGGGCTCCTACGAGCAGTACTTC. It yields the protein CASSIVGEGSYEQYF.

This clone was seen a handful of times. This chain links TRBV28 with TRBJ1-2; D gene ambiguous. Trimming shortened V by 6 bases and J by 8 bases, and 19 bases separated the two germline ends. Per the germline V gene, CDR1 is MDHEN and CDR2 is SYDVKM. This CDR3 has 14 residues. The CDR3 region is CASSPRLEGGGYTF. The CDR3 bases are TGTGCCAGCAGCCCACGTTTGGAGGGAGGGGGCTACACCTTC.

V usage is TRBV5-1 and J usage is TRBJ2-3, with D possibly TRBD2 on 6 matching bases. The length of the CDR3 is 13 residues. V was pared by 4 bases and J by 6 bases, with 12 bases between. Per the germline V gene, CDR1 is SGHRS and CDR2 is YFSETQ. The CDR3 coding sequence is TGCGCCAGCAGCCTAGCGTCCTCGGATACGCAGTATTTT. This sequence encodes CASSLASSDTQYF. Full variable domain (outside the CDR3, taken from reference TRBV5-1 and TRBJ2-3): KAGVTQTPRYLIKTRGQQVTLSCSPISGHRSVSWYQQTPGQGLQFLFEYFSETQRNKGNFPGRFSGRQFSNSRSEMNVSTLELGDSALYLCASSLASSDTQYFGPGTRLTVL.

This chain links TRBV9 with TRBJ2-3; 14 nucleotides match TRBD2. V dropped 2 bases and J dropped 4; count of bases not matched to a gene: 6. Germline-derived CDR1 and CDR2 are SGDLS and YYNGEE. This CDR3 has 17 residues. The CDR3 DNA sequence: TGTGCCAGCAGCGTTCGACTAGCGGGGGGGCGAGCAGATACGCAGTATTTT. This sequence encodes CASSVRLAGGRADTQYF.

The rearrangement links TRBV27 to TRBJ2-3; the match to TRBD2 covers 14 bases. The V gene end was trimmed by 4 bases and the J gene end by 0 bases; junction bases not matched to a gene: 12. Germline CDR1 reads MNHEY; CDR2 reads SMNVEV (reference sequence). There are 20 residues in the CDR3. The CDR3 sequence: CASSSAGLAGGHPSTDTQYF. The DNA of the CDR3 is TGTGCCAGCAGTTCAGCCGGACTAGCGGGGGGCCATCCTAGCACAGATACGCAGTATTTT.

This sequence joins TRBV2 and TRBJ2-3; 7 positions match TRBD1. V lost 8 bases to trimming and J lost 3 bases; unmatched junction nucleotides: 11. The CDR3 sequence is 15 residues long. Germline V gene data show CDR1 as SNHLY and CDR2 as FYNNEI. The CDR3: CASLYRGLSTDTQYF. The CDR3 nucleotides read TGTGCCAGCTTGTACAGGGGCCTATCTACAGATACGCAGTATTTT.